This section outlines one TCR beta chain sequence together with its context. The antigen remains unidentified. The data belong to a study of CD4+ T cells in melanoma. Deletions cut 5 bases from V and 3 bases from J, with 14 bases between. The CDR3 runs 15 residues. Germline V CDR1 and CDR2: SNHLY, FYNNEI. Sequencing used immunoSEQ multiplex PCR; TCRdb keeps in-frame clones, though not all of them. The table records more than 13,000 clones, around 80% of them present only once. Overall study results and limits: CD8+ T cell, macrophage and B cell function reportedly correlated with neoantigen-specific CD4+ T cells. Diverse differentiation states were reported for melanoma neoantigen-specific CD4+ T cells.

This chain uses TRBV2 with TRBJ1-3, with a possible D match to TRBD1 (6 bases). Sequencing was done on a sample of cells from a culture (not recorded whether cultured in vitro). The sequence derives from a human donor with melanoma. CDR3 in DNA: TGTGCCAGCAGTCAACAGGGCCTGGATGGAAACACCATATATTTT. This sequence encodes CASSQQGLDGNTIYF.